This T cell receptor beta chain was retrieved from a study of shared clonotypes between healthy human individuals. Looking at the study overall: With ages of 18 to 49, the donors were a couple of women and three men. Overall study results and limits: Sorted-subset samples were not fully sequenced, rarefaction indicated.

The naive CD8 fraction comprised CD45RO-negative cells positively selected for CCR7 and excluded terminally differentiated effector memory CD45RA+ cells. Details on this clone: Its antigen is undetermined.

Researchers divided each subset's genomic DNA evenly across several immunoSEQ plates. Data came from immunoSEQ multiplex PCR; TCRdb stores just in-frame clones and leaves some out. The sample has about 600,000 clones; 95% to 96% are singletons. Germline V gene data show CDR1 as MDHEN and CDR2 as SYDVKM. V was clipped by 5 bases and J by 14 bases; unmatched bases: 18. The CDR3 is made up of 17 amino acids. Specimen: naive CD8+ T cells sorted from blood. The rearrangement joins TRBV28 to TRBJ2-3, with TRBD2 matching over 14 bases. The TCR originated in a woman aged 25-40 years in good health. The DNA for the CDR3 is TGTGCCAGCAGTCCGATCACAATGGGACTAGCGGGAGACCCATGGTATTTT. Translating gives CASSPITMGLAGDPWYF.